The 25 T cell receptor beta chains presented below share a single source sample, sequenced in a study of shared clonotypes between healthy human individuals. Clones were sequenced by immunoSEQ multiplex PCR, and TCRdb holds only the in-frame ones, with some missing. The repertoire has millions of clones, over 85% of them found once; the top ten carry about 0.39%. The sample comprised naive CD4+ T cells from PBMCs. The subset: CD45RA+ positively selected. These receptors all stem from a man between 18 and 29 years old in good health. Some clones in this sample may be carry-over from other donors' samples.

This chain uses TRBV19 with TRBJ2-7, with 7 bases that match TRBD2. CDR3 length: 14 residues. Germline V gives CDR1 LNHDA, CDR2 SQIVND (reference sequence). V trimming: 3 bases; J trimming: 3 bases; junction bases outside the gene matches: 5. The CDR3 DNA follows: TGTGCCAGTAGTATCGCTAGCGGTTACTACGAGCAGTACTTC. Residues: CASSIASGYYEQYF.

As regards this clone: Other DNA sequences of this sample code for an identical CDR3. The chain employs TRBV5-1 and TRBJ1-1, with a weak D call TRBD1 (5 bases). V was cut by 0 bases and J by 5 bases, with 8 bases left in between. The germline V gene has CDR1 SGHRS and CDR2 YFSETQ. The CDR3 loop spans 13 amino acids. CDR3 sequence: CASSLDGGTEAFF. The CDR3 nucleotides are TGCGCCAGCAGCTTGGATGGGGGGACTGAAGCTTTCTTT.

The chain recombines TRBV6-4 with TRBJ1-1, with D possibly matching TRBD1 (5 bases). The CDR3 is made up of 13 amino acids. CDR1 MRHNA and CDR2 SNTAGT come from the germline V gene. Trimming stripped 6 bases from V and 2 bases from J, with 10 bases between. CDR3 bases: TGTGCCAGCAGGGACACTTATAACACTGAAGCTTTCTTT. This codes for CASRDTYNTEAFF.

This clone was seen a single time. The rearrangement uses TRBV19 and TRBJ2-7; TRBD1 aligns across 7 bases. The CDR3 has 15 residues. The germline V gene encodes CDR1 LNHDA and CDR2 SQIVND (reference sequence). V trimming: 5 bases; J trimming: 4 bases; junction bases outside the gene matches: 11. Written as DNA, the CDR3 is TGTGCCAGTAGTCCGTTTTCAGGGGGTCGTTACGAGCAGTACTTC. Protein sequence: CASSPFSGGRYEQYF.

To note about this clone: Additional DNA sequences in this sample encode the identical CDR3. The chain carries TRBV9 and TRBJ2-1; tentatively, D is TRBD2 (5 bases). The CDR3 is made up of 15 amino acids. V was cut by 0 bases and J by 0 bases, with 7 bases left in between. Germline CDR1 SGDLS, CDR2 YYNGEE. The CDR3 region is CASSVDEGSYNEQFF. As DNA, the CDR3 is TGTGCCAGCAGCGTAGACGAGGGCTCCTACAATGAGCAGTTCTTC.

CDR3 bases: TGTGCCAGCAGCTTAAACCATCAAGGGGAGCTGTTTTTT. It specifies CASSLNHQGELFF. This chain uses TRBV7-3 with TRBJ2-2; D is ambiguous. The CDR3 has 13 amino acids. Looked up from germline, CDR1 is SGHTA and CDR2 is FQGTGA. V was pared by 1 base and J by 8 bases, with 8 bases between.

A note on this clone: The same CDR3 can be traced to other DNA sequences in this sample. The CDR3 coding sequence is TGTGCCAGCTCACCACGACAGGGCCTCTACGAGCAGTACTTC. The encoded protein is CASSPRQGLYEQYF. The V call is TRBV18, the J call TRBJ2-7; 7 bases line up with TRBD1. The CDR3 consists of 14 residues. Germline CDR1 is KGHSH and CDR2 is LQKENI. The trim removed 1 base at V and 3 bases at J, leaving 3 bases unmatched.

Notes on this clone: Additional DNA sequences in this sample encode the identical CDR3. In nucleotides, the CDR3 is TGTGCCAGCAGCCCCATTGGGGGGGGACGCGACGTTGAAGCTTTCTTT. This codes for CASSPIGGGRDVEAFF. The chain uses TRBV7-9 and TRBJ1-1; possibly TRBD1 for D (5 bases). This CDR3 has 16 residues. The V gene lost 5 bases and the J gene lost 7 bases, with 23 bases spanning the gap. Germline V gives CDR1 SEHNR, CDR2 FQNEAQ (reference sequence).

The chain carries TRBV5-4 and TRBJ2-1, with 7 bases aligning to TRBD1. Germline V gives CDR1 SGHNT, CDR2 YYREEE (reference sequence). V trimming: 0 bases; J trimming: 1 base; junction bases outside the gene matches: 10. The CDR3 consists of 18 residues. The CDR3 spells CASSLGPGQRPSYNEQFF. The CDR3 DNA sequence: TGTGCCAGCAGCTTGGGTCCGGGACAGCGTCCTTCCTACAATGAGCAGTTCTTC.

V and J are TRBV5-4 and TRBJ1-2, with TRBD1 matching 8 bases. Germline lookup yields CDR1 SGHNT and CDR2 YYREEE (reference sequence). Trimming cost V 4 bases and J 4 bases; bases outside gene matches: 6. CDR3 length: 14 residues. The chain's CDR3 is CASSPGTGPYGYTF. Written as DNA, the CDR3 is TGTGCCAGCAGCCCAGGGACAGGCCCCTATGGCTACACCTTC. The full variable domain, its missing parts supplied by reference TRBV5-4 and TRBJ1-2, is ETGVTQSPTHLIKTRGQQVTLRCSSQSGHNTVSWYQQALGQGPQFIFQYYREEENGRGNFPPRFSGLQFPNYSSELNVNALELDDSALYLCASSPGTGPYGYTFGSGTRLTVV.

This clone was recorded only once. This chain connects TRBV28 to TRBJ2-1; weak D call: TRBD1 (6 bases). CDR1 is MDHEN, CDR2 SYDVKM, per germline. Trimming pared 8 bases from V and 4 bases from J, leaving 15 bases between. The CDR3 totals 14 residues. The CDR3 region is CASHQGSDYNEQFF. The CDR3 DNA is TGTGCCAGCCACCAGGGGTCGGATTACAATGAGCAGTTCTTC.

The CDR3 protein is CASSRDRDPYTEAFF. DNA of the CDR3: TGTGCCAGCAGCAGGGACAGGGACCCGTACACTGAAGCTTTCTTT. The V call is TRBV7-2, the J call TRBJ1-1, with 9 bases that match TRBD1. CDR3 length: 15 amino acids. The trim removed 5 bases at V and 3 bases at J, leaving 7 bases unmatched. Per the germline V gene, CDR1 is SGHTA and CDR2 is FQGNSA.

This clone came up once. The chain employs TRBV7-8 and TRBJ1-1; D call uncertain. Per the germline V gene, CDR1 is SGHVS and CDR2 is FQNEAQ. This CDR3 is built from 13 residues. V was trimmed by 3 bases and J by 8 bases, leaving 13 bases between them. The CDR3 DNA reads TGTGCCAGCAGCTTTAAGTCGGGATTAGAAGCTTTCTTT. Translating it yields CASSFKSGLEAFF.

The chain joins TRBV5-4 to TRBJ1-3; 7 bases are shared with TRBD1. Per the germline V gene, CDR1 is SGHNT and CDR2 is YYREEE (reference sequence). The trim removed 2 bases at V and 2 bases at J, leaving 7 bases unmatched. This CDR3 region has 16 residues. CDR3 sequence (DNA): TGTGCCAGCAGCTTTGCCCCAGGGGGGGCTGGAAACACCATATATTTT. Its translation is CASSFAPGGAGNTIYF.

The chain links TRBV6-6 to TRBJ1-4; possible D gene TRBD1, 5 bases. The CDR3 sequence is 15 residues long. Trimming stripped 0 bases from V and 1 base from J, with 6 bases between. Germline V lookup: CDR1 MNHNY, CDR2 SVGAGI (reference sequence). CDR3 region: CASSYSQGTNEKLFF. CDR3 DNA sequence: TGTGCCAGCAGTTACTCGCAGGGAACTAATGAAAAACTGTTTTTT.

Here the CDR3 reads CASSKSLSGANVLTF. CDR3 nucleotides: TGTGCCAGCAGCAAAAGTCTCTCTGGGGCCAACGTCCTGACTTTC. The chain is built from TRBV5-4 and TRBJ2-6; D remains unclear. This CDR3 comprises 15 residues. CDR1 and CDR2 from the germline V gene are SGHNT and YYREEE (reference sequence). The ends were cut back, 4 bases at V and 0 bases at J, with 8 bases in the middle.

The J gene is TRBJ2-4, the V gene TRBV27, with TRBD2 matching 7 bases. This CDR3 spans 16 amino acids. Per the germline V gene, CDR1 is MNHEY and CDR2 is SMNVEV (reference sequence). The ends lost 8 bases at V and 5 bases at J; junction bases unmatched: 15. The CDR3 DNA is TGTGCCAGCCCAATCCCGAACGACCGGGAGGAAAACATTCAGTACTTC. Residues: CASPIPNDREENIQYF.

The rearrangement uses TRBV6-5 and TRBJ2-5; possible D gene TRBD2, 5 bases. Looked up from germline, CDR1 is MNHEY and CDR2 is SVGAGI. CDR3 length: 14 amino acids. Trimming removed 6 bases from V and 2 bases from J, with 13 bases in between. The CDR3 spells CASSKGRGQETQYF. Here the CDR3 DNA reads TGTGCCAGCAGCAAAGGACGAGGGCAAGAGACCCAGTACTTC.

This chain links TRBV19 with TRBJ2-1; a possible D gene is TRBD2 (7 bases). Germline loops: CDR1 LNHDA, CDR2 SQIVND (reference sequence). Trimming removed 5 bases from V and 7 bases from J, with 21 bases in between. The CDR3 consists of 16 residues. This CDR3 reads CASSHEAGEGGNEQFF. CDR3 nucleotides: TGTGCCAGTAGTCACGAGGCGGGAGAAGGGGGTAATGAGCAGTTCTTC.

Here the CDR3 reads CASSQGLAGGDNEQFF. For the CDR3, the DNA is TGTGCCAGCAGCCAAGGACTAGCGGGAGGGGACAATGAGCAGTTCTTC. V and J are TRBV4-2 and TRBJ2-1; 14 bases agree with TRBD2. The V gene end was trimmed by 1 base and the J gene end by 5 bases; junction bases not matched to a gene: 1. This CDR3 region has 16 residues. The germline gives CDR1 LGHNA, CDR2 YNFKEQ.

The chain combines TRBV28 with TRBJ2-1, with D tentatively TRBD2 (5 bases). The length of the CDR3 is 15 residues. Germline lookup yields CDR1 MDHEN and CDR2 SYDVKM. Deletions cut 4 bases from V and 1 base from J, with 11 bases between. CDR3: CASSSRTGSYNEQFF. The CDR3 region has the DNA TGTGCCAGCAGTTCAAGGACTGGATCCTACAATGAGCAGTTCTTC.

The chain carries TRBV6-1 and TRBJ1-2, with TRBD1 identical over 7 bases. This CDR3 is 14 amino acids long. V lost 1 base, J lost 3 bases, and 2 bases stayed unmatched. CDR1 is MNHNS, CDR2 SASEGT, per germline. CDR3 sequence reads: CASSEVGTDYGYTF. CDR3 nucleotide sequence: TGTGCCAGCAGTGAAGTCGGGACAGACTATGGCTACACCTTC.

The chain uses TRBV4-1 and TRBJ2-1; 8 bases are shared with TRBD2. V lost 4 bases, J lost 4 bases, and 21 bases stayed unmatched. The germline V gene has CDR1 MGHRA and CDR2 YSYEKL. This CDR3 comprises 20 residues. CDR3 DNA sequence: TGCGCCAGCAGCCGCGGGGCCTCCGGGACTAGTACCCCCTGGTACAATGAGCAGTTCTTC. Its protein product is CASSRGASGTSTPWYNEQFF.

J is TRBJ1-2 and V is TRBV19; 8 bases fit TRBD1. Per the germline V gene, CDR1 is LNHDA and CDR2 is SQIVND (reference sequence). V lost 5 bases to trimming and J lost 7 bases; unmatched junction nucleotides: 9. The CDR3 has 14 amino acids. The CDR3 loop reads CASSGGRGRGGYTF. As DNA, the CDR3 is TGTGCCAGTAGTGGGGGCAGGGGGCGCGGTGGCTACACCTTC.

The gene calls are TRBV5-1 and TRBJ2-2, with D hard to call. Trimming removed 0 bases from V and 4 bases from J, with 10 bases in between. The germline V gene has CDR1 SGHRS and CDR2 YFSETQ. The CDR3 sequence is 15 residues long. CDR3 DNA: TGCGCCAGCAGCTTGGCAGCCCTTGGCACCGGGGAGCTGTTTTTT. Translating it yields CASSLAALGTGELFF. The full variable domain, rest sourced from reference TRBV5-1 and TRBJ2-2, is KAGVTQTPRYLIKTRGQQVTLSCSPISGHRSVSWYQQTPGQGLQFLFEYFSETQRNKGNFPGRFSGRQFSNSRSEMNVSTLELGDSALYLCASSLAALGTGELFFGEGSRLTVL.